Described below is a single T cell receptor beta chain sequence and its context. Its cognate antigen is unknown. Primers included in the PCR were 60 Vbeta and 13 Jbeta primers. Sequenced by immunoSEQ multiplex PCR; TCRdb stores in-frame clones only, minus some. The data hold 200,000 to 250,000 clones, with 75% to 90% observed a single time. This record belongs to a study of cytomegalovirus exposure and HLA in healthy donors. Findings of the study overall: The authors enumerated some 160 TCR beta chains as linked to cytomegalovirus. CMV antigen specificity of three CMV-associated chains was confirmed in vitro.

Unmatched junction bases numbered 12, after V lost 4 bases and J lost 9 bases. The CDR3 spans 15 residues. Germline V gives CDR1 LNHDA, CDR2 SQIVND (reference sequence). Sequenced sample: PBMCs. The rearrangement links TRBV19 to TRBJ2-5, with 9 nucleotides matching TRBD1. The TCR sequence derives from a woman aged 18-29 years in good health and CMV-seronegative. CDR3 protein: CASSTSTGGDLPQYF. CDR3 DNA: TGTGCCAGTAGTACCTCGACAGGGGGGGACCTGCCCCAGTACTTC.